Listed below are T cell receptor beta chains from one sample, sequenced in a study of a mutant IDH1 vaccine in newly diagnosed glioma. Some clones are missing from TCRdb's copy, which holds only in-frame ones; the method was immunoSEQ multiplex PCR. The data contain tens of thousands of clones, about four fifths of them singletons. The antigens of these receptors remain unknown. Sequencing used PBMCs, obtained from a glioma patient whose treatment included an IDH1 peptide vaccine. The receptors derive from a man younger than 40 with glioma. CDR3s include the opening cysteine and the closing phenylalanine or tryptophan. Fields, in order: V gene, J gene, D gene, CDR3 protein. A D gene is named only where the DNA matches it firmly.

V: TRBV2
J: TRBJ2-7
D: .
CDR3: CASRNRDHSYEQYF

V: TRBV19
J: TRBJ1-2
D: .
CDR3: CASSSLGSPVGYGYTF

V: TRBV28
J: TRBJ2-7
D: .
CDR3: CASSLWVDEQYF

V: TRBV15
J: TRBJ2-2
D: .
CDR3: CATSRGMSSTGELFF

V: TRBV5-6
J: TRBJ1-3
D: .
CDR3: CASSLFPGDGNTIYF

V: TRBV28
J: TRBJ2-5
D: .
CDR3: CASSRTGIQETQYF

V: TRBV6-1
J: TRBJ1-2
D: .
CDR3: CASRFYDGYTF

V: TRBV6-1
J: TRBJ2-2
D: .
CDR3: CASSEQRRNTGELFF

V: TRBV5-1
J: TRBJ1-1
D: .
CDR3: CASSYRRSNTEAFF

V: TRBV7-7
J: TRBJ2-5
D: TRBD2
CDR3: CASSALAGGSQETQYF

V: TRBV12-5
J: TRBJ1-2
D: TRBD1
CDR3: CASGLLGQGVRGYTF

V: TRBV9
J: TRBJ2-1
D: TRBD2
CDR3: CASSSGGPYNEQFF

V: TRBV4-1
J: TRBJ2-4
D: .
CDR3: CASKTAVLAKNIQYF

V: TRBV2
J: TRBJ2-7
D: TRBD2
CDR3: CASSEGLAFYEQYF

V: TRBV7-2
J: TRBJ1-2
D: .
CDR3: CASSSWTASSGYTF

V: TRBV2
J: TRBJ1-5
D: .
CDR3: CASSETDYSNQPQHF

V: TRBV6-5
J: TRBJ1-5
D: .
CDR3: CASSYAHDQPQHF

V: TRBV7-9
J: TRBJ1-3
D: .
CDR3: CASSHSGISSGNTIYF

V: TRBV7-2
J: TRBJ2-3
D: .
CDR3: CASSSAQLVTTDTQYF

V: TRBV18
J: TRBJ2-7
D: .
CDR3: CASSSDRYYEQYF

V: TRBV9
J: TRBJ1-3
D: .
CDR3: CASSVAAGGFSGNTIYF

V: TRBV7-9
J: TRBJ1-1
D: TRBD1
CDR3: CASSPDRGGSDVNTEAFF

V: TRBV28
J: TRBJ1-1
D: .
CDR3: CASSIPRNTEAFF

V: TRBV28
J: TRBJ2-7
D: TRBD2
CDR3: CASSLGTSVAEQYF

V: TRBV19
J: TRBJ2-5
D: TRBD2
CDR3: CASSIGGAGGETQYF

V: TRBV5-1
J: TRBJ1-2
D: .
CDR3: CASSLGTGGGPYGYTF

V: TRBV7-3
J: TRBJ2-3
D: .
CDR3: CASSLGGSSLSTDTQYF

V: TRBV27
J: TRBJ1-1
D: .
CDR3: CASSLYRGTEAFF

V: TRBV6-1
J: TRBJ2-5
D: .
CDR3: CASSEMHSQETQYF

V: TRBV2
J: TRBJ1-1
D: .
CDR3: CASTQTGGTEAFF

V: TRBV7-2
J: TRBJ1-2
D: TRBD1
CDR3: CASSLTTGGYDGYTF

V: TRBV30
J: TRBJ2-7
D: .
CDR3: CAWRGAYEQYF

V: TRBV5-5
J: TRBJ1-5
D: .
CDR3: CASLSWDLRDQPQHF

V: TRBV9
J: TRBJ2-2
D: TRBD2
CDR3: CASSVGTSGTTGELFF

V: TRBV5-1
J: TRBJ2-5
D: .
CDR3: CASGEDLETQYF

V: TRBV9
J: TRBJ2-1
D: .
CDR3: CASSAVSGGAGNEQFF

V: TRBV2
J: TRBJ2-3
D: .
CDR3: CATWGAYTQYF

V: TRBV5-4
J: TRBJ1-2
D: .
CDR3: CASRLGGTRGYTF

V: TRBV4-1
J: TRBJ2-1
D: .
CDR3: CASSQILRKQLGPFF

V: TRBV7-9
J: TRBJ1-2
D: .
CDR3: CASSSVGQYGYTF

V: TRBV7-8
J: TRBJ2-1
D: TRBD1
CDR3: CASRPRQGGNEQFF

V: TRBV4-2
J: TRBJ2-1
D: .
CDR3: CASSQDFEQFF

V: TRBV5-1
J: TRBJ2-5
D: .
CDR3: CASSSRRGQQETQYF

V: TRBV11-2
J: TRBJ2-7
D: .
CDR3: CASSLAAGASYEQYF

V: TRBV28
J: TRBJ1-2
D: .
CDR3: CASSFRPYGYTF

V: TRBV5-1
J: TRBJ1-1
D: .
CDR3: CASSSPGPEAFF

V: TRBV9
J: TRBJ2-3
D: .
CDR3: CASSPAQRASTDTQYF

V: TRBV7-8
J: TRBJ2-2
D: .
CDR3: CASSLLDPSDYYTGELFF

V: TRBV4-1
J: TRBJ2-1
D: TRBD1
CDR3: CASSQVGTGRDEQFF

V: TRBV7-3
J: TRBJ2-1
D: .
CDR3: CASSPGVYNEQFF

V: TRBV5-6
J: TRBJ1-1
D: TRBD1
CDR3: CASSLGKGQGLANTEAFF